The present T cell receptor beta chain was sequenced within a study of T cells in Graves' hyperthyroidism and ophthalmopathy. Each 10 ml fresh peripheral blood draw supplied the PBMCs. Germline CDR1 and CDR2: LNHDA and SQIVND (reference sequence). CDR3 size: 16 residues. J was trimmed by 2 bases and V by 6 bases; bases with no gene match: 11. TCR beta CDR3 regions were amplified from RNA. The HTBI primer set drove a first-round RT-PCR of the TCR CDR3. TCRdb re-called the multiplex PCR reads with MiXCR, one entry per CDR3 protein. The data contain fewer than 750,000 distinct CDR3 sequences, about 15% of them seen just once; the ten biggest clones take up approximately 13%.

J is TRBJ2-3 and V is TRBV19; 7 bases are a match to TRBD2. This TCR was recovered from a woman in her forties or fifties with Graves' ophthalmopathy. Material for sequencing was blood. The CDR3 spells CASSAMALADTDTQYF. The CDR3 region has the DNA TGTGCCAGTAGCGCCATGGCGCTAGCGGACACAGATACGCAGTATTTT.